This TCR beta chain derives from a study of CD8 T cells in Susac syndrome. To note about this clonotype: What it recognizes is unknown.

The study sequenced TCR beta in blood CD8+ and CD4+ T cells. Control patients had untreated stable or active relapsing-remitting multiple sclerosis by revised McDonald criteria. Negative isolation yielded CD8+ and CD4+ T cells; FACS enriched TEMRA cells. When the RNA was reverse transcribed, random hexamers were used with an input of about 0.5 to 1 ug. TCRdb fed the immunoSEQ multiplex PCR reads into MiXCR, producing one record per CDR3 protein. The table shows about 200,000 distinct CDR3 sequences, with more than 90% occurring only once. Notes on the study in general: The study recognized that its TCR sequencing and HLA analysis covered a relatively small number of individuals.

V was cut by 7 bases and J by 7 bases, with 11 bases left in between. The length of the CDR3 is 13 residues. What was sequenced was CD4+ T cells from PBMCs. This rearrangement joins TRBV12-3 or TRBV12-4 to TRBJ1-6; weak D call: TRBD1 (6 bases). This receptor was identified in a human donor with multiple sclerosis. The CDR3 DNA follows: TGTGCCAGCACCCGACAGGTCAATTCACCCCTCCACTTT. Amino acids: CASTRQVNSPLHF.